This TCR beta chain derives from a study of T cells in Graves' hyperthyroidism and ophthalmopathy. There are 13 residues in the CDR3. CDR1 is MNHNS, CDR2 SASEGT, per germline. With V trimmed by 6 bases and J by 6 bases, 6 bases remained unmatched. Amplified TCR beta CDR3 regions came from RNA transcripts. The study used the HTBI primer set for a first-round RT-PCR of the TCR CDR3. MiXCR, applied by TCRdb to the multiplex PCR reads, yields one record per CDR3 protein. This sample has about 270,000 distinct CDR3 sequences, with 22% found just once. This clonotype was picked up a small number of times. Material for sequencing was blood. The clonotype comes from a man in his thirties or forties with Graves' ophthalmopathy. The J gene is TRBJ1-1, the V gene TRBV6-1, with 8 bases lining up with TRBD1. The CDR3, as DNA: TGTGCCAGCAGCCCAGACAGGGGATCTGAAGCTTTCTTT. It encodes CASSPDRGSEAFF.